The source of this T cell receptor beta chain is a study of chemoradiotherapy in HPV16-positive cancers. Study-wide background: Candidate HPV-specific clones and shared TCR motifs came from a couple of HPV16-positive patients.

Measured with immunoSEQ multiplex PCR; TCRdb has only the in-frame clones, and not every one. The sample lists 25,000 to 30,000 clones, approximately 84% occurring once. Study conclusions and caveats: HPV-responsive T-cell expansion during chemoradiotherapy was linked to improved recurrence-free survival in HPV16-positive patients.

Germline V gene data show CDR1 as SGHDT and CDR2 as YYEEEE. The CDR3 length is 12 residues. With 1 base removed from V and 3 bases from J, the gap between germline ends came to 4 bases. This clone is labeled as medium-sized (0.01 to 0.1%). The target antigen is unknown. The clonotype comes from a human donor with HPV-associated anogenital cancer. The sample here was blood, taken from a patient who underwent chemoradiotherapy. V gene TRBV5-6 combines with J gene TRBJ1-1; D not resolved. As DNA, the CDR3 is TGTGCCAGCAGCTTGCCCGACACTGAAGCTTTCTTT. Its protein is CASSLPDTEAFF.